The 6 T cell receptor beta chains listed next were all sequenced from one sample in a study of long-term antiretroviral therapy in people with HIV. Samples were assayed with immunoSEQ v3.0 at survey level. Sequencing was performed with immunoSEQ multiplex PCR; in TCRdb, only in-frame clones are kept and a portion is missing. The repertoire holds approximately 28,000 clones, with over 65% as singletons. This material consisted of unsorted PBMCs, taken 4.7 to 5 years after starting antiretroviral therapy. The receptors were sampled from a man aged 35 to 55 with HIV.

This clone was observed a single time. The chain joins TRBV6-5 to TRBJ2-1; 9 bases are a match to TRBD2. The germline V gene encodes CDR1 MNHEY and CDR2 SVGAGI. J gave up 6 bases and V 4 bases, and 7 bases lay outside the gene matches. The CDR3 runs 15 residues. DNA for the CDR3: TGTGCCAGCAGTTCTAGGGTGACTAGCGGCAATGAGCAGTTCTTC. Translation gives CASSSRVTSGNEQFF.

The chain uses TRBV12-5 and TRBJ2-3, with 9 bases fitting TRBD2. V shed 5 bases and J 9 bases; nucleotides not matched to a gene: 15. The CDR3 is 16 amino acids. CDR1 is LGHNT and CDR2 is FRNRAP in the germline V gene. CDR3 amino acids: CASGPVAGGAWSTQYF. The CDR3 DNA follows: TGTGCTAGTGGTCCAGTCGCGGGGGGGGCCTGGTCGACGCAGTATTTT.

The chain links TRBV11-2 to TRBJ2-2, with D unresolved. CDR3 size: 15 residues. V dropped 1 base and J dropped 6 bases, with 12 bases sitting between them. Germline-derived CDR1 and CDR2 are SGHAT and FQNNGV. The CDR3 DNA reads as TGTGCCAGCAGCTTAGTTTTTCCAGTTCCCGGGGAGCTGTTTTTT. Translating it yields CASSLVFPVPGELFF.

This clone came up once. The CDR3 nucleotides read TGTGCCAGCCCCCCGGACGACAAGCTCACAGATACGCAGTATTTT. Its protein product is CASPPDDKLTDTQYF. The chain has TRBV5-6 and TRBJ2-3; D is unclear. Germline V CDR1 and CDR2: SGHDT, YYEEEE. The V end was cut by 7 bases, the J end by 2 bases, with 17 bases between. The CDR3 extends over 15 amino acids.

The chain combines TRBV6-5 with TRBJ2-7; no firm D call. The CDR3 is 11 residues long. V lost 4 bases, J lost 6 bases, and 7 bases lay in between. The V gene's germline CDR1 is MNHEY and CDR2 SVGAGI. In DNA form, the CDR3 reads TGTGCCAGCAGTTTAGGTGGCGAGCAGTACTTC. Translated, it gives CASSLGGEQYF.

V gene TRBV6-5 combines with J gene TRBJ2-7; 7 nucleotides line up with TRBD1. CDR3 size: 13 residues. J was trimmed by 6 bases and V by 3 bases; bases with no gene match: 5. CDR1 and CDR2 (germline): MNHEY, SVGAGI. CDR3 in amino acids: CASSYRQGVEQYF. The CDR3 DNA reads as TGTGCCAGCAGTTATCGGCAGGGGGTCGAGCAGTACTTC.